The entry below gives a single T cell receptor beta chain sequence along with its context. This specimen comes from a study of blood T cell repertoires in COVID-19. Whole-study context: COVID-19 samples collected from the United States, Italy and Spain covered acute and convalescent phases. The analysed material was cDNA or gDNA that came from T cells, B-cell-depleted T cells, or PBMCs.

Trimming left V 4 bases short and J 4 bases short, with 5 bases between. The CDR3 has 12 amino acids. Repertoires were generated with immunoSEQ multiplex PCR, while TCRdb's copy carries only in-frame clones and drops some. The table records roughly 180,000 clones, 82% of them present only once. The sequenced sample consisted of PBMCs or T cells enriched from blood (not recorded which). The TCR comes from a man in his sixties who had recovered from COVID-19. This chain links TRBV5-3 with TRBJ1-4; D call uncertain. TRBV5-3 is an open reading frame whose function is uncertain. As DNA, the CDR3 is TGTGCCAGAAGCCACTGTAATGAAAAACTGTTTTTT. Its protein is CARSHCNEKLFF.